What follows are 10 T cell receptor beta chains derived from one specimen sequenced in a study of blood T cell repertoires in COVID-19. The protocol was immunoSEQ multiplex PCR, while the TCRdb copy is restricted to in-frame clones and leaves out a portion. This table has roughly 170,000 clones, approximately 87% appearing once. The sequenced material came from peripheral blood. The receptor set was obtained from a woman between 65 and 79 years old with COVID-19, enrolled during active disease.

The V and J genes are TRBV6-5 and TRBJ2-2; TRBD1 might be the D (5 bases). V was shortened by 8 bases and J by 1 base, with 11 bases between the two germline ends. Germline lookup yields CDR1 MNHEY and CDR2 SVGAGI. The CDR3 spans 14 residues. CDR3 residues: CASYPGQNTGELFF. CDR3 coding DNA: TGTGCCAGCTACCCAGGACAGAACACCGGGGAGCTGTTTTTT.

The chain links TRBV6-1 to TRBJ2-1, with D hard to call. CDR3 size: 15 residues. Per the germline V gene, CDR1 is MNHNS and CDR2 is SASEGT. The germline V and J ends were trimmed by 3 bases and 3 bases, with 12 bases remaining between them. CDR3 loop: CASSEWAGSYNEQFF. CDR3 DNA sequence: TGTGCCAGCAGTGAGTGGGCAGGTAGCTACAATGAGCAGTTCTTC.

The chain links TRBV3-1 (or the pseudogene TRBV3-2) to TRBJ2-5; TRBD2 agrees at 9 bases. V trimming: 0 bases; J trimming: 1 base; junction bases outside the gene matches: 6. The CDR3 is 17 amino acids. Looked up from germline, CDR1 is LGHDT and CDR2 is YNNKEL (reference sequence). The CDR3 loop is CASSQDLLAGFQETQYF. DNA of the CDR3: TGTGCCAGCAGCCAAGATCTCCTAGCGGGATTCCAAGAGACCCAGTACTTC.

The V gene is TRBV27, the J gene TRBJ2-7; D perhaps matches TRBD1 (5 bases). The germline CDR1 and CDR2 sequences are MNHEY and SMNVEV (reference sequence). The CDR3 has 13 residues. The V end lost 6 bases, the J end lost 2 bases, and 11 bases lay between the germline ends. CDR3 sequence (DNA): TGTGCCAGCAGCCGACAGAGTACCTACGAGCAGTACTTC. Translated: CASSRQSTYEQYF.

The rearrangement joins TRBV5-3 to TRBJ1-1; 10 nucleotides line up with TRBD1. TRBV5-3 is noted as an ORF with a role that remains uncertain. V lost 3 bases, J lost 4 bases, and 9 bases stayed unmatched. The CDR3 length is 16 residues. The CDR3 sequence is CARSSGQGICGTEAFF. The CDR3 region has the DNA TGTGCCAGAAGCTCGGGACAGGGGATATGTGGCACTGAAGCTTTCTTT.

This chain joins TRBV5-1 and TRBJ2-7, with a weak D call TRBD1 (5 bases). Germline V gene lookup returns CDR1 SGHRS and CDR2 YFSETQ. Trimming stripped 0 bases from V and 0 bases from J, with 10 bases between. The CDR3 has 15 amino acids. Here the CDR3 DNA reads TGCGCCAGCAGCTTGGTGTCAGGGCCCTCCTACGAGCAGTACTTC. Translating gives CASSLVSGPSYEQYF.

V gene TRBV6-5 combines with J gene TRBJ1-1, with D possibly TRBD1 on 5 matching bases. V was shortened by 4 bases and J by 6 bases, with 15 bases between the two germline ends. Germline CDR1 reads MNHEY; CDR2 reads SVGAGI. The CDR3 loop spans 14 amino acids. The CDR3 protein is CASSSSRRGAEAFF. CDR3 DNA: TGTGCCAGCAGTTCCTCGCGACGGGGGGCTGAAGCTTTCTTT.

The chain uses TRBV5-1 and TRBJ1-1; D is perhaps TRBD1 (5 bases). With 3 bases removed from V and 5 bases from J, the gap between germline ends came to 20 bases. The CDR3 spans 16 residues. Germline loops: CDR1 SGHRS, CDR2 YFSETQ. The CDR3 region is CASSSGREGRGTEAFF. CDR3 coding DNA: TGCGCCAGCAGCTCAGGGAGGGAGGGCAGAGGGACTGAAGCTTTCTTT.

The J gene is TRBJ1-1, the V gene TRBV5-4, with TRBD1 matching over 8 bases. This CDR3 is built from 16 residues. V was clipped by 4 bases and J by 4 bases; unmatched bases: 12. Germline V gene data show CDR1 as SGHNT and CDR2 as YYREEE (reference sequence). CDR3 sequence reads: CASSSDRGERGTEAFF. For the CDR3, the DNA is TGTGCCAGCAGCAGCGACAGGGGAGAAAGAGGCACTGAAGCTTTCTTT.

The genes are TRBV30 and TRBJ1-4; no firm D call. The CDR3 runs 14 residues. The germline V and J ends were trimmed by 3 bases and 4 bases, with 12 bases remaining between them. Germline V gives CDR1 GTSNPN, CDR2 SVGIG (reference sequence). CDR3 region: CAWSLVCVNEKLFF. The CDR3 DNA reads TGTGCCTGGAGCCTAGTCTGCGTTAATGAAAAACTGTTTTTT.